The clone carrying this TCR beta chain appeared many times. The CDR3 is 16 amino acids. Germline-derived CDR1 and CDR2 are MDHEN and SYDVKM. The ends were cut back, 3 bases at V and 1 base at J, with 16 bases in the middle. These data are taken from a study of response to subunit inactivated influenza vaccine. TCRdb passed the RT-PCR reads through MiXCR, listing each CDR3 protein once. The sample contains about 160,000 distinct CDR3 sequences, approximately 11% of which appear only once. The sample in question was non-naive T cells sorted from PBMCs, obtained roughly 47 days after vaccination. This clonotype originated in a man aged 50 or older who received an inactivated influenza vaccine. The chain uses TRBV28 and TRBJ2-7, with D possibly matching TRBD1 (5 bases). Here the CDR3 reads CASSFTLQDLSYEQYF. CDR3 bases: TGTGCCAGCAGTTTTACCCTACAGGATTTGTCCTACGAGCAGTACTTC. Drawing the rest from reference TRBV28 and TRBJ2-7, the complete variable domain is DVKVTQSSRYLVKRTGEKVFLECVQDMDHENMFWYRQDPGLGLRLIYFSYDVKMKEKGDIPEGYSVSREKKERFSLILESASTNQTSMYLCASSFTLQDLSYEQYFGPGTRLTVT.